Reported below is one TCR beta chain. The study assigned cohorts using participant-reported clinical history. This entry comes from a study of blood T cell repertoires in COVID-19. In the study overall: Two negative PCRs, clearance, or symptom resolution characterized the recovered Cohort 3 donors.

Germline CDR1 is LNHDA and CDR2 is SQIVND (reference sequence). There are 16 residues in the CDR3. The V segment lost 2 bases and the J segment 7 bases; nucleotides outside the gene matches: 8. As originally analysed: How many nucleated cells were present was estimated from reference gene primer amplification. Profiled with immunoSEQ multiplex PCR; TCRdb holds only in-frame clones, not every one. Clone size and the V and J calls come from that table; the DNA yielded D and trimming. The sample carries a few hundred thousand clones, roughly nine tenths recorded once. The TCR originated in a woman between 45 and 65 years old in a cohort exposed to, infected with or recovered from COVID-19 (not recorded which). V is TRBV19 and J is TRBJ2-2; the match to TRBD1 covers 9 bases. Sequenced input: PBMCs or T cells enriched from blood (not recorded which). The CDR3 bases are TGTGCCAGTAGTATAAGACCGGGACAGGGAAGCGGGGAGCTGTTTTTT. Protein: CASSIRPGQGSGELFF.